Following are 29 T cell receptor beta chains from one sample sequenced in a study of Graves' ophthalmopathy and Graves' hyperthyroidism. TCR beta CDR3 regions were amplified from RNA transcripts. HTBI primers were used in a first-round RT-PCR, which preceded a second-round multiplex PCR. TCRdb analysed the multiplex PCR reads with MiXCR anew, one entry per CDR3 protein. The table lists fewer than 400,000 distinct CDR3 sequences, 15% to 20% of them singletons, with around 1.4% in the top ten. Source material: peripheral blood. Receptors originate from a woman aged 18-29 years with Graves' ophthalmopathy.

This clonotype was picked up many times. The V call is TRBV5-1, the J call TRBJ1-5; D might be TRBD1 (5 bases). Germline CDR1 is SGHRS and CDR2 is YFSETQ. This CDR3 spans 15 amino acids. V lost 0 bases and J lost 3, with 10 bases in between. In DNA, the CDR3 is TGCGCCAGCAGCTTGGGGGACTCATACAATCAGCCCCAGCATTTT. This encodes CASSLGDSYNQPQHF.

The rearrangement joins TRBV20-1 to TRBJ2-7, with a weak D call TRBD2 (5 bases). Trimming cost V 6 bases and J 3 bases, with 15 bases left between them. CDR1 and CDR2 from the germline V gene are DFQATT and SNEGSKA (reference sequence). The CDR3 consists of 13 residues. CDR3 nucleotide sequence: TGCAGTGCCGGAGCGGAACCGGGCTACGAGCAGTACTTC. Protein product: CSAGAEPGYEQYF.

In this sample, this clonotype turned up many times. The chain carries TRBV6-2 or TRBV6-3 and TRBJ2-5, with D possibly matching TRBD2 (5 bases). The CDR3 sequence is 12 residues long. CDR1 and CDR2 (germline): MNHEY, SVGEGT. V was trimmed by 7 bases and J by 6 bases, leaving 12 bases between them. The DNA of the CDR3 is TGTGCCAGCATCGGGAAGTACCAGACCCAGTACTTC. Translated, it gives CASIGKYQTQYF.

This clonotype was detected ten times or more. The chain combines TRBV19 with TRBJ2-2, with unresolved D. V lost 6 bases and J lost 7, with 9 bases in between. From germline, CDR1 is LNHDA and CDR2 SQIVND (reference sequence). The CDR3 is made up of 12 amino acids. The CDR3 sequence: CASSLINGELFF. DNA of the CDR3: TGTGCCAGTAGCCTCATAAACGGGGAGCTGTTTTTT.

The table lists this clonotype with many counts. V and J are TRBV28 and TRBJ2-7; 16 positions match TRBD2. The CDR3 is made up of 17 amino acids. Trimming at V came to 6 bases and at J to 1 base, leaving 6 bases not matched to a gene. Germline V CDR1 and CDR2: MDHEN, SYDVKM. DNA for the CDR3: TGTGCCAGCAGCCAACCGGGACTAGCGGGAGGGTCCTACGAGCAGTACTTC. Translating it yields CASSQPGLAGGSYEQYF.

In its sample, this clonotype was seen many times. The chain combines TRBV18 with TRBJ1-1; possible D gene TRBD1, 6 bases. V gave up 2 bases and J gave up 1 base, with 17 bases separating them. CDR3 size: 17 residues. Germline CDR1 and CDR2: KGHSH and LQKENI. The CDR3 DNA is TGTGCCAGCTCACCATTAAGGTCCGGGACAAAGAACACTGAAGCTTTCTTT. Translating gives CASSPLRSGTKNTEAFF.

The rearrangement uses TRBV11-2 and TRBJ2-5; D is uncertain. Trimming removed 0 bases from V and 4 bases from J, with 6 bases in between. This CDR3 has 13 residues. Per the germline V gene, CDR1 is SGHAT and CDR2 is FQNNGV. The CDR3 nucleotides are TGTGCCAGCAGCTTAGACTTTCCAGAGACCCAGTACTTC. This sequence encodes CASSLDFPETQYF.

The J gene is TRBJ2-7, the V gene TRBV11-2; weak D call: TRBD2 (6 bases). Germline-derived CDR1 and CDR2 are SGHAT and FQNNGV. V was shortened by 8 bases and J by 2 bases, with 10 bases between the two germline ends. This CDR3 spans 12 amino acids. The CDR3 sequence: CASGLKTYEQYF. Here the CDR3 DNA reads TGTGCCAGCGGACTAAAGACCTACGAGCAGTACTTC.

This clonotype was recorded at least ten times. V gene TRBV11-3 combines with J gene TRBJ2-7; unclear D gene. Germline CDR1 and CDR2: SGHNT and YENEEA. Deletions cut 5 bases from V and 1 base from J, with 9 bases between. This CDR3 has 13 amino acids. The DNA for the CDR3 is TGTGCCAGCAGCGACGACGGATCCTACGAGCAGTACTTC. It specifies CASSDDGSYEQYF.

This clonotype occurred many times. This rearrangement joins TRBV19 to TRBJ2-2; D unresolved. V was shortened by 8 bases and J by 4 bases, with 14 bases between the two germline ends. Germline values: CDR1 LNHDA, CDR2 SQIVND (reference sequence). The CDR3 is 14 amino acids. CDR3 loop: CASVKWDGTGELFF. DNA for the CDR3: TGTGCCAGTGTAAAATGGGATGGCACCGGGGAGCTGTTTTTT.

In regard to this clonotype: This clone may be a read error of a much larger clone one base away. The rearrangement joins TRBV4-2 to TRBJ2-2; 9 bases map to TRBD2. The germline V gene has CDR1 LGHNA and CDR2 YNFKEQ. This CDR3 comprises 15 residues. Trimming took 4 bases from V and 4 from J; bases not matched to a gene: 4. The CDR3 DNA reads as TGTGCCAGCAGCCCCGGGACTAGCATCACCGGGGAGCTGTTTTTT. Amino acid sequence: CASSPGTSITGELFF.

This clonotype was observed many times. This chain links TRBV7-2 with TRBJ1-1, with 7 nucleotides matching TRBD1. There are 16 residues in the CDR3. From germline, CDR1 is SGHTA and CDR2 FQGNSA. V trimming: 2 bases; J trimming: 0 bases; junction bases outside the gene matches: 6. The CDR3: CASSLFTGALNTEAFF. CDR3 coding DNA: TGTGCCAGCAGCTTATTCACAGGGGCACTGAACACTGAAGCTTTCTTT. The full variable domain, completed using reference TRBV7-2 and TRBJ1-1, is GAGVSQSPSNKVTEKGKDVELRCDPISGHTALYWYRQSLGQGLEFLIYFQGNSAPDKSGLPSDRFSAERTGGSVSTLTIQRTQQEDSAVYLCASSLFTGALNTEAFFGQGTRLTVV.

This clonotype was picked up many times. The V call is TRBV28, the J call TRBJ2-2; D is possibly TRBD1 (10 bases). CDR1 is MDHEN and CDR2 is SYDVKM in the germline V gene. The CDR3 is made up of 15 amino acids. V was trimmed by 6 bases and J by 7 bases, leaving 18 bases between them. The CDR3 nucleotides read TGTGCCAGCAGCCTAGCGGGACAGGGGCTCGGGGAGCTGTTTTTT. Amino acids: CASSLAGQGLGELFF.

Many counts were recorded for this clonotype. The chain recombines TRBV5-1 with TRBJ2-7, with D tentatively TRBD1 or TRBD2 (6 bases each). The V end was cut by 4 bases, the J end by 4 bases, with 15 bases between. CDR1 is SGHRS, CDR2 YFSETQ, per germline. The CDR3 has 14 residues. CDR3: CASSGDTGGYEQYF. DNA for the CDR3: TGCGCCAGCAGCGGGGACACCGGGGGTTACGAGCAGTACTTC.

This clonotype showed up many times. The chain is built from TRBV30 and TRBJ1-6, with a possible D match to TRBD1 (6 bases). V dropped 4 bases and J dropped 8 bases, with 18 bases sitting between them. The CDR3 loop spans 15 amino acids. Per the germline V gene, CDR1 is GTSNPN and CDR2 is SVGIG (reference sequence). In DNA, the CDR3 is TGTGCCTGGAACACCCTGGGACAAAGTCATTCACCCCTCCACTTT. Its translation is CAWNTLGQSHSPLHF.

The chain recombines TRBV18 with TRBJ1-1; no definite D call. The V and J ends lost 2 bases and 10 bases respectively, with 26 bases between them. The CDR3 is made up of 17 amino acids. The germline gives CDR1 KGHSH, CDR2 LQKENI. The CDR3 DNA reads as TGTGCCAGCTCACCAAGGTTGTGGAAGTGGCCCCTCCGCGGAGCTTTCTTT. Its translation: CASSPRLWKWPLRGAFF. Using reference TRBV18 and TRBJ1-1 for the parts outside the CDR3, the full variable domain is NAGVMQNPRHLVRRRGQEARLRCSPMKGHSHVYWYRQLPEEGLKFMVYLQKENIIDESGMPKERFSAEFPKEGPSILRIQQVVRGDSAAYFCASSPRLWKWPLRGAFFGQGTRLTVV.

This clonotype was counted ten times or more. The V and J genes are TRBV29-1 and TRBJ1-1; unclear D gene. The V end lost 3 bases, the J end lost 1 base, and 9 bases lay between the germline ends. The germline V gene has CDR1 SQVTM and CDR2 ANQGSEA. CDR3 length: 13 residues. The chain's CDR3 is CSVDEWQNTEAFF. Written as DNA, the CDR3 is TGCAGCGTTGATGAGTGGCAGAACACTGAAGCTTTCTTT.

This clonotype was seen many times. J is TRBJ1-6 and V is TRBV5-1; 7 bases match TRBD1. Germline CDR1 reads SGHRS; CDR2 reads YFSETQ. V shed 4 bases, J shed 6 bases, and the junction held 4 bases outside the gene matches. The CDR3 covers 14 residues. For the CDR3, the DNA is TGCGCCAGCAGCCCGGGACAGAGTAATTCACCCCTCCACTTT. Protein product: CASSPGQSNSPLHF.

In this sample, this clonotype turned up many times. The chain is built from TRBV19 and TRBJ1-1; possible D gene TRBD1, 5 bases. CDR3 length: 15 residues. The germline V gene encodes CDR1 LNHDA and CDR2 SQIVND (reference sequence). Between the trimmed V and J ends, which lost 7 bases and 1 base, there was a span of 16 bases. The CDR3 bases are TGTGCCAGTACTGCCGTCAGGGAGAAGAACACTGAAGCTTTCTTT. Translating gives CASTAVREKNTEAFF. The whole variable domain, remainder taken from reference TRBV19 and TRBJ1-1, is DGGITQSPKYLFRKEGQNVTLSCEQNLNHDAMYWYRQDPGQGLRLIYYSQIVNDFQKGDIAEGYSVSREKKESFPLTVTSAQKNPTAFYLCASTAVREKNTEAFFGQGTRLTVV.

This clonotype was detected ten times or more. The chain recombines TRBV12-3 or TRBV12-4 with TRBJ2-5, with 8 bases lining up with TRBD2. The CDR3 has 17 amino acids. Germline trimming cut 5 bases from V and 5 bases from J; bases unmatched to any gene: 16. The CDR3 sequence is CASSIEASGLSRETQYF. The CDR3 DNA reads TGTGCCAGCAGTATAGAGGCTAGCGGGCTATCGAGGGAGACCCAGTACTTC.

In this sample, this clonotype turned up many times. This chain links TRBV12-3 or TRBV12-4 with TRBJ1-1; unclear D gene. The CDR3 loop spans 13 amino acids. The V gene lost 7 bases and the J gene lost 1 base, with 10 bases spanning the gap. The CDR3 DNA follows: TGTGCCAGCAAATTTCAAGCGAACACTGAAGCTTTCTTT. The encoded protein is CASKFQANTEAFF.

This clonotype has ten or more counts. The rearrangement links TRBV10-3 to TRBJ1-2, with D perhaps TRBD1 (6 bases). Trimming took off 3 bases at V and 6 bases at J, with 20 bases between the two ends. Germline CDR1 is ENHRY and CDR2 is SYGVKD. The CDR3 has 16 residues. The CDR3, as DNA: TGTGCCATCAGTGAATCTTGGGGGCGCCATTCGGATGGCTACACCTTC. Protein product: CAISESWGRHSDGYTF.

V gene TRBV12-3 or TRBV12-4 combines with J gene TRBJ1-5; possible D gene TRBD1, 6 bases. This CDR3 contains 15 residues. Deletions cut 7 bases from V and 6 bases from J, with 19 bases between. The CDR3 DNA sequence: TGTGCCAGCACCTGGGACACAGGGAGAGGTCAGCCCCAGCATTTT. This codes for CASTWDTGRGQPQHF.

The J gene is TRBJ1-6, the V gene TRBV3-1, with D tentatively TRBD1 (6 bases). Between the trimmed V and J ends, which lost 1 base and 5 bases, there was a span of 12 bases. Germline V gene sequence: CDR1 LGHDT, CDR2 YNNKEL (reference sequence). This CDR3 contains 16 residues. Here the CDR3 DNA reads TGTGCCAGCAGCCAAGGGTTAGGGGGGAATAATTCACCCCTCCACTTT. Translated: CASSQGLGGNNSPLHF.

This clonotype has a count of ten or more. This chain connects TRBV6-5 to TRBJ2-2, with 9 bases matching TRBD1. This CDR3 region has 15 residues. Per the germline V gene, CDR1 is MNHEY and CDR2 is SVGAGI. Trimming removed 2 bases from V and 10 bases from J; junction bases left unmatched: 8. The DNA for the CDR3 is TGTGCCAGCAGTTACGGGGACAGGGAGTCGGCGGAGCTGTTTTTT. Translated, it gives CASSYGDRESAELFF.

This clonotype was picked up many times. The chain employs TRBV19 and TRBJ2-7; D is undetermined. CDR1 is LNHDA, CDR2 SQIVND, per germline (reference sequence). V lost 6 bases and J lost 0, with 12 bases in between. The CDR3 is 14 amino acids. CDR3 sequence: CASRRTPDSYEQYF. Written as DNA, the CDR3 is TGTGCCAGTAGGAGGACGCCAGACTCCTACGAGCAGTACTTC.

This clonotype was recorded many times. The V and J genes are TRBV20-1 and TRBJ2-7; 11 bases are shared with TRBD2. The CDR3 runs to 16 residues. Unmatched junction bases numbered 6, after V lost 0 bases and J lost 2 bases. The germline gives CDR1 DFQATT, CDR2 SNEGSKA (reference sequence). CDR3 protein: CSARDSRLAGPYEQYF. The CDR3 region has the DNA TGCAGTGCTAGAGATTCTAGACTAGCGGGACCCTACGAGCAGTACTTC.

This clonotype came up many times. This chain uses TRBV4-2 with TRBJ1-1; D is possibly TRBD1 (6 bases). V lost 1 base to trimming and J lost 3 bases, with 12 bases between them. CDR1 is LGHNA, CDR2 YNFKEQ, per germline. The CDR3 loop spans 15 amino acids. The CDR3 reads CASSQVSGDHTEAFF. The CDR3 nucleotides are TGTGCCAGCAGCCAAGTGTCAGGGGATCACACTGAAGCTTTCTTT.

This clonotype has a count of ten or more. The V and J genes are TRBV7-3 and TRBJ2-2; unclear D gene. CDR3 length: 13 residues. Germline CDR1 is SGHTA and CDR2 is FQGTGA. Trimming pared 5 bases from V and 6 bases from J, leaving 10 bases between. CDR3 in DNA: TGTGCCAGCAGCCCCAGTTGGGCCGGGGAGCTGTTTTTT. This translates into CASSPSWAGELFF.